These T cell receptor beta chains were read from a single sample in a study of blood T cell repertoires in COVID-19. Sequencing was performed with immunoSEQ multiplex PCR; in TCRdb, only in-frame clones are kept and a portion is missing. The sample holds 100,000 to 150,000 clones, 70% to 75% seen once. Sequenced sample: peripheral blood. The receptors derive from a man older than 75 with COVID-19, enrolled during active disease. Both conserved end residues are part of each CDR3. A D gene is named only where the DNA matches it firmly. The listing skips clone size in some rows; elsewhere it reads once, few, many or a size class.

>TRBV12-5|NA|NA|TRBJ1-1
CASGPDSIRTEAFF
TGTGCTAGTGGACCTGACAGCATCCGGACTGAAGCTTTCTTT
>TRBV6-5|few|NA|TRBJ1-5
CASSWADSNQPQHF
TGTGCCAGCTCCTGGGCAGATAGCAATCAGCCCCAGCATTTT
>TRBV28|NA|TRBD2|TRBJ2-5
CASSITMWTSGSSETQYF
TGTGCCAGCAGCATTACCATGTGGACTAGCGGGAGTTCAGAGACCCAGTACTTC
>TRBV10-3|once|NA|TRBJ2-7
CASEKSGEQYF
TGTGCCTCAGAGAAGAGCGGGGAGCAGTACTTC
>TRBV29-1|NA|NA|TRBJ2-5
CSVANSGGETQYF
TGCAGCGTTGCCAATAGCGGAGGCGAGACCCAGTACTTC
>TRBV19|few|NA|TRBJ2-7
CASSVSASRYEQYF
TGTGCCAGTAGTGTGAGTGCCTCCCGCTACGAGCAGTACTTC
>TRBV28|once|NA|TRBJ2-4
CASSPAAGGENIQYF
TGTGCCAGTAGCCCCGCCGCGGGCGGCGAAAACATTCAGTACTTC
>TRBV2|NA|NA|TRBJ1-1
CASSSDTGSVRAFF
TGTGCCAGCAGTTCAGATACAGGGTCTGTTCGAGCTTTCTTT
>TRBV7-3|NA|NA|TRBJ1-6
CASSEGGRGYNSPLHF
TGTGCCAGCAGCGAGGGGGGGCGCGGATATAATTCACCCCTCCACTTT
>TRBV4-1|NA|NA|TRBJ1-2
CASSQRRAGNYGYTF
TGCGCCAGCAGCCAACGGCGGGCTGGTAACTATGGCTACACCTTC
>TRBV5-1|NA|NA|TRBJ2-1
CASSQDILVLQFF
TGCGCCAGCAGCCAGGACATTCTAGTATTACAGTTCTTC
>TRBV18|NA|NA|TRBJ1-6
CASSPSGDDSPLHF
TGTGCCAGCTCACCATCGGGGGACGACTCACCCCTCCACTTT
>TRBV6-8|NA|NA|TRBJ2-7
CASSSWRGSSYEQYF
TGTGCCAGCAGCTCCTGGCGGGGAAGCTCCTACGAGCAGTACTTC